This record looks at one T cell receptor (beta chain) sequence and its context. TCRdb's copy holds only in-frame clones and misses some; the assay was immunoSEQ multiplex PCR. Of 200,000 to 250,000 clones in the sample, 80% to 90% are singletons; the top ten hold 3.5% to 4%. V shed 4 bases and J 6 bases; nucleotides not matched to a gene: 9. The CDR3 contains 14 residues. Germline loops: CDR1 LGHDT, CDR2 YNNKEL (reference sequence). This entry is derived from a study of blood T cell repertoires in COVID-19. The TCR was taken from a woman in her thirties or forties with acute COVID-19. The chain has TRBV3-1 (or the pseudogene TRBV3-2) and TRBJ2-7; 7 positions agree with TRBD2. The sample consisted of PBMCs or T cells enriched from blood (not recorded which). The CDR3 region has the DNA TGTGCCAGCAGCCCTAGCGGTCAACCGGGCGAGCAGTACTTC. Encoded protein: CASSPSGQPGEQYF.